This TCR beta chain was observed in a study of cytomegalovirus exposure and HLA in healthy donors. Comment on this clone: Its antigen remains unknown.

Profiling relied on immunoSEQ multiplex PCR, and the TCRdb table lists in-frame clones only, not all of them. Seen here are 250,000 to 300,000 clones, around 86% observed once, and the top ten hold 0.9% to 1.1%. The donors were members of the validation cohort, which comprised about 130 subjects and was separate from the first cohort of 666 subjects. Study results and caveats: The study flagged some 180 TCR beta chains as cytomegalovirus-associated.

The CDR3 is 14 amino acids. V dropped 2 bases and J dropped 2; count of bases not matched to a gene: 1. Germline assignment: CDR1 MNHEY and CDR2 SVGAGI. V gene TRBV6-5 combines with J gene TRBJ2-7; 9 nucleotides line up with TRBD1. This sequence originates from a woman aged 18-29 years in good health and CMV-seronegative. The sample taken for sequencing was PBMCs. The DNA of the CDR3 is TGTGCCAGCAGTTACGGGACAGGGCCCTACGAGCAGTACTTC. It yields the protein CASSYGTGPYEQYF.